Listed below are T cell receptor beta chains from one sample, sequenced in a study of PD-L1 blockade in urothelial cancer. Assay used: immunoSEQ multiplex PCR; TCRdb lists only in-frame clones, some missing. Of 100,000 to 150,000 clones listed, 86% are singletons. The starting material was PBMCs, obtained around atezolizumab (anti-PD-L1) treatment. The origin of the receptors is a man aged 50 to 59 with urothelial cancer. CDR3s include the opening cysteine and the closing phenylalanine or tryptophan. A D gene is named only where the DNA matches it firmly.

CASSLREGAAYEQYF | TGTGCCAGCAGCTTAAGAGAAGGGGCAGCCTACGAGCAGTACTTC | TRBJ2-7 | - | TRBV7-8 | 15
CATSRERAGREKLFF | TGTGCCACCAGCAGAGAGCGGGCAGGGAGGGAAAAACTGTTTTTT | TRBJ1-4 | - | TRBV15 | 15
CASSPTSGGYNEQFF | TGCGCCAGCAGCCCCACTAGCGGAGGCTACAATGAGCAGTTCTTC | TRBJ2-1 | TRBD2 | TRBV5-1 | 15
CASSRGTGVDEQYF | TGCGCCAGCAGCCGCGGGACAGGGGTGGACGAGCAGTACTTC | TRBJ2-7 | TRBD1 | TRBV5-1 | 14
CATSRDRGQKNQPQHF | TGTGCCACCAGCAGAGACAGGGGGCAGAAGAATCAGCCCCAGCATTTT | TRBJ1-5 | TRBD1 | TRBV15 | 16
CASSPEPTRASEQFF | TGCGCCAGCAGCCCCGAACCTACTAGAGCCAGTGAGCAGTTCTTC | TRBJ2-1 | - | TRBV5-1 | 15
CASSLSPRGTEAFF | TGTGCCAGCAGCTTATCCCCCAGGGGGACTGAAGCTTTCTTT | TRBJ1-1 | TRBD1 | TRBV5-6 | 14
CASSFGGMAEAFF | TGTGCCAGCAGCTTTGGGGGGATGGCTGAAGCTTTCTTT | TRBJ1-1 | - | TRBV7-9 | 13
CSARDRTEAFF | TGCAGTGCTAGAGATAGAACTGAAGCTTTCTTT | TRBJ1-1 | - | TRBV20-1 | 11
CASSTGALDTQYF | TGTGCCAGCAGCACCGGAGCATTAGATACGCAGTATTTT | TRBJ2-3 | - | TRBV9 | 13
CASSEGGRGRF | TGTGCCAGCAGTGAAGGAGGGCGAGGGAGATTT | TRBJ1-4 | - | TRBV6-1 | 11
CASSAGLAANTGELFF | TGTGCCAGCAGCGCGGGACTAGCGGCGAACACCGGGGAGCTGTTTTTT | TRBJ2-2 | TRBD2 | TRBV7-9 | 16
CASSQYRGSNTEAFF | TGTGCCAGCAGCCAATACCGGGGATCGAACACTGAAGCTTTCTTT | TRBJ1-1 | - | TRBV16 | 15
CASSFGLADYNEQFF | TGTGCCAGCAGCTTTGGACTAGCGGACTACAATGAGCAGTTCTTC | TRBJ2-1 | TRBD2 | TRBV5-6 | 15
CASSQGQKETQYF | TGTGCCAGCAGCCAAGGACAGAAAGAGACCCAGTACTTC | TRBJ2-5 | - | TRBV4-2 | 13
CASSAGIGGNTDTQYF | TGTGCCAGCAGCGCAGGAATAGGCGGGAACACAGATACGCAGTATTTT | TRBJ2-3 | - | TRBV9 | 16